This T cell receptor (beta chain) originates from a study of vaccination effects on CD4 cells after COVID-19. The wider study: All study participants received two doses of BNT162b2 or mRNA-1273 vaccine. Pre-vaccine samples were drawn 16 days and one week before the first dose.

Pools of viral peptides were used by the ViraFEST assay to expand antigen-specific CD4+ T cells ahead of sequencing. It was after more than nine days of culture that CD4+ T cells were isolated. A positive SARS-CoV-2 PCR test fell between March and December 2020. In culture with roughly 10 IU/ml IL-2 and about 10 ug/ml peptides, PBMC were grown at 1.5 million to 2 million per well. Generated by immunoSEQ multiplex PCR, the TCRdb table keeps only in-frame clones and is missing some. The data contain around 75,000 clones, under 85% of them singletons. The CDR3 is 15 residues long. Losses at the gene ends were 1 base for V and 1 base for J; bases not matched to a gene: 2. Germline V CDR1 and CDR2: KGHSH, LQKENI. This clone was counted only a few times. The antigen is unknown.

The chain is built from TRBV18 and TRBJ1-2; the match to TRBD1 covers 8 bases. The TCR comes from a human donor who had a prior SARS-CoV-2 infection. Sequenced here: CD4+ T cells from PBMCs cultured with HIV peptides, sampled before COVID-19 vaccination. Documented subset: HIV-1 Nef peptide pool negative control/reference culture. The CDR3 DNA reads as TGTGCCAGCTCACCACGGACAGGGATTAACTATGGCTACACCTTC. The encoded protein is CASSPRTGINYGYTF.